Listed below are T cell receptor beta chains from one sample, sequenced in a study of STAT3 mutations in large granular lymphocyte leukemia. Assay: immunoSEQ multiplex PCR; the TCRdb copy retains only in-frame clones and omits some. The data show about 13,000 clones, roughly nine tenths seen once. Material for sequencing was peripheral blood mononuclear cells. Source of these receptors: a man aged 40-49 years with T-cell large granular lymphocyte leukemia. Some clones in this sample may be carry-over from other donors' samples. CDR3s include the opening cysteine and the closing phenylalanine or tryptophan. Fields, in order: V gene, D gene, clone size, J gene, CDR3 DNA, CDR3 protein. A D gene is named only where the DNA matches it firmly. Only some rows state a clone size, as once, few, many or a class for expanded clones.

TRBV30	NA	NA	TRBJ2-7	TGTGCCTGGAGTGCCGACAGCCATACCTACGAGCAGTACTTC	CAWSADSHTYEQYF
TRBV5-1	NA	NA	TRBJ1-2	TGCGCCAGCAGCCTCTACAGGGAGGCAAACTATGGCTACACCTTC	CASSLYREANYGYTF
TRBV10-3	TRBD2	NA	TRBJ2-5	TGTGCCGCCAAAGCGGGGCCAGGGGAGACCCAGTACTTC	CAAKAGPGETQYF
TRBV6-1	NA	NA	TRBJ1-3	TGTGCCAGCAGGATGACATCCGGCTCTGGAAACACCATATATTTT	CASRMTSGSGNTIYF
TRBV25-1	TRBD1	few	TRBJ1-2	TGTGCCAGCAGAATGGGACAGTCGATCTACACCTTC	CASRMGQSIYTF
TRBV15	NA	NA	TRBJ1-4	TGTGCCACCAGCAGAGTGACGGGGTCGGGGGAAAAACTGTTTTTT	CATSRVTGSGEKLFF
TRBV5-1	NA	NA	TRBJ1-2	TGCGCCAGCAGCCGGGGCGAAAACTATGGCTACACCTTC	CASSRGENYGYTF
TRBV11-2	TRBD2	NA	TRBJ2-3	TGTGCCAGCAGCTTGGGGGGGACGCCCACAGATACGCAGTATTTT	CASSLGGTPTDTQYF
TRBV7-3	TRBD1	NA	TRBJ2-2	TGTGCCAGCAGCGTGGACAGGGACACCGGGGAGCTGTTTTTT	CASSVDRDTGELFF
TRBV11-2	NA	NA	TRBJ2-7	TGTGCCAGCAGCGCCCGACTACTCTCCTACGAGCAGTACTTC	CASSARLLSYEQYF
TRBV9	NA	NA	TRBJ1-2	TGTGCCAGCAGCACCCGACAGGCTTATGGCTACACCTTC	CASSTRQAYGYTF
TRBV7-9	NA	NA	TRBJ1-4	TGTGCCAGCAGTTACGATCGGACGGCAACTAATGAAAAACTGTTTTTT	CASSYDRTATNEKLFF
TRBV28	TRBD1	NA	TRBJ2-5	TGTGCCAGCAGGACAGGGGGCAACATCCAAGAGACCCAGTACTTC	CASRTGGNIQETQYF
TRBV7-9	TRBD1	NA	TRBJ1-2	TGTGCCAGCAGCTCATCGGACAGGGGACTATCTAACTATGGCTACACCTTC	CASSSSDRGLSNYGYTF
TRBV30	NA	once	TRBJ1-5	TGTGCCTGGAGTGTCGGGGACATTGCGAATCAGCCCCAGCATTTT	CAWSVGDIANQPQHF
TRBV7-2	NA	few	TRBJ2-3	TGTGCCAGCAGCTCCTATTCAGATACGCAGTATTTT	CASSSYSDTQYF
TRBV28	NA	NA	TRBJ1-2	TGTGCCAGCAGCCCGTCGGAGGGGAGGGGTGGCTACACCTTC	CASSPSEGRGGYTF
TRBV6-5	NA	NA	TRBJ2-7	TGTGCCAGCAGTCCAGGCCCTGCTATCTACGAGCAGTACTTC	CASSPGPAIYEQYF
TRBV6-5	NA	NA	TRBJ1-1	TGTGCCAGCAGTTACTCCACTGGGGGTGGGAACACTGAAGCTTTCTTT	CASSYSTGGGNTEAFF
TRBV5-1	NA	NA	TRBJ2-7	TGCGCCAGCAGCTTGGAGGCAGGGGGGTTCTACGAGCAGTACTTC	CASSLEAGGFYEQYF
TRBV11-2	TRBD1	NA	TRBJ1-4	TGTGCCAGCAGCTTAGAGGGGACAGGGAGAACTAATGAAAAACTGTTTTTT	CASSLEGTGRTNEKLFF
TRBV10-3	TRBD2	NA	TRBJ2-6	TGTGCCATTCGGCTGGGGGGGACTGGGGCCAACGTCCTGACTTTC	CAIRLGGTGANVLTF
TRBV7-9	TRBD2	NA	TRBJ2-3	TGTGCCAGCAGGAGAGGGACTAGCGGGGGATACACAGATACGCAGTATTTT	CASRRGTSGGYTDTQYF
TRBV15	NA	once	TRBJ2-7	TGTGCCACCAGCAGAGAAGCGGGCCACAACTACGAGCAGTACTTC	CATSREAGHNYEQYF
TRBV7-9	NA	NA	TRBJ2-3	TGTGCCAGCAGCTCCTTAGACAGGCCCTCTGGAGATACGCAGTATTTT	CASSSLDRPSGDTQYF
TRBV28	TRBD1	NA	TRBJ1-6	TGTGCCAGCAGTTCTGGGACAGGGACTTATAATTCACCCCTCCACTTT	CASSSGTGTYNSPLHF
TRBV19	TRBD2	NA	TRBJ2-3	TGTGCCAGTAGTGGACGACTAGCGGGAACCACAGATACGCAGTATTTT	CASSGRLAGTTDTQYF
TRBV19	TRBD2	NA	TRBJ2-6	TGTGCCAGTTCGGGACTAGCGGCCTACTCTGGGGCCAACGTCCTGACTTTC	CASSGLAAYSGANVLTF
TRBV10-3	NA	NA	TRBJ2-3	TGTGCCATCACGCTGGGGGCGTATAGCACAGATACGCAGTATTTT	CAITLGAYSTDTQYF
TRBV5-1	NA	NA	TRBJ2-7	TGCGCCAGTTCCTTGACAGGACGAATAAACGACGAGCAGTACTTC	CASSLTGRINDEQYF
TRBV4-3	NA	NA	TRBJ2-3	TGCGCCAGCTTTATGGGACCGCCCTGGGATACGCAGTATTTT	CASFMGPPWDTQYF
TRBV19	NA	NA	TRBJ1-5	TGTGCCAGTAGTACCAAGATTAGCAATCAGCCCCAGCATTTT	CASSTKISNQPQHF
TRBV5-1	NA	NA	TRBJ2-1	TGCGCCAGCAGCTTGGAATCAACCGAGTACAATGAGCAGTTCTTC	CASSLESTEYNEQFF
TRBV6-5	NA	NA	TRBJ2-7	TGTGCCAGCAGCGACCCCTACGAGCAGTACTTC	CASSDPYEQYF
TRBV11-2	TRBD2	NA	TRBJ2-3	TGTGCCAGCAGCCCAGTGGTGGGACTAGCAGGAGATACGCAGTATTTT	CASSPVVGLAGDTQYF
TRBV6-5	NA	NA	TRBJ1-1	TGTGCCAGCCTCCCGGAGGCTGAAGCTTTCTTT	CASLPEAEAFF
TRBV14	TRBD1	NA	TRBJ2-7	TGTGCCAGCAGCCGACAGGGGGCGATCCTCTACGAGCAGTACTTC	CASSRQGAILYEQYF
TRBV7-9	NA	once	TRBJ1-1	TGTGCCACCCCCGGGGAGGCATCAGTTGAAGCTTTCTTT	CATPGEASVEAFF
TRBV4-3	NA	NA	TRBJ1-1	TGCGCCAGCAGCCAAGATTCGACAGATCTTAACACTGAAGCTTTCTTT	CASSQDSTDLNTEAFF
TRBV9	TRBD1	NA	TRBJ1-2	TGTGCCAGCAGCGTAGTGGGACAGGGATGGGATGGCTACACCTTC	CASSVVGQGWDGYTF
TRBV18	TRBD2	few	TRBJ2-2	TGTGCCAGCTCACCACCGACCGGGGGGAATAGCGGGGAGCTGTTTTTT	CASSPPTGGNSGELFF
TRBV5-8	NA	NA	TRBJ2-5	TGTGCCAGCAGCTTGGTAGGGGGGCAAGAGACCCAGTACTTC	CASSLVGGQETQYF
TRBV7-8	NA	NA	TRBJ2-7	TGTGCCAGCAGCCTCGGACAGTTCTACGAGCAGTACTTC	CASSLGQFYEQYF
TRBV5-1	TRBD2	NA	TRBJ2-3	TGCGCCAGCAGCTTTGGACTAGCGGGGGCAGATACGCAGTATTTT	CASSFGLAGADTQYF
TRBV27	NA	NA	TRBJ1-2	TGTGCCAGCAGTTTAGCCGCTAACTATGGCTACACCTTC	CASSLAANYGYTF
TRBV9	NA	NA	TRBJ1-6	TGTGCCAGCAGCGTACGACAGGATTCACCCCTCCACTTT	CASSVRQDSPLHF
TRBV29-1	TRBD1	NA	TRBJ1-1	TGCAGCGCCCGGACAGGGGGCATCACTGAAGCTTTCTTT	CSARTGGITEAFF
TRBV27	NA	NA	TRBJ1-5	TGTGCCAGCAAGGAAGGGGATAGCAATCAGCCCCAGCATTTT	CASKEGDSNQPQHF
TRBV6-5	NA	NA	TRBJ1-1	TGTGCCAGCAGTTTGGAGGTTGTGGGGACTGAAGCTTTCTTT	CASSLEVVGTEAFF
TRBV27	NA	NA	TRBJ2-7	TGTGCCAGCAGCAACTATGACGAGCAGTACTTC	CASSNYDEQYF
TRBV7-9	NA	NA	TRBJ2-2	TGTGCCAGCAGATATGGGGGAGGAACCGGGGAGCTGTTTTTT	CASRYGGGTGELFF
TRBV19	NA	NA	TRBJ1-5	TGTGCCAGTAACAGGGATGCTTATGGCAATCAGCCCCAGCATTTT	CASNRDAYGNQPQHF
TRBV27	NA	NA	TRBJ1-5	TGTGCCAGCAGTTTATCTCCCTTTAAGGATCAGCCCCAGCATTTT	CASSLSPFKDQPQHF
TRBV7-2	NA	NA	TRBJ2-2	TGTGCCAGCAGGGGGGCAGGGAACACCGGGGAGCTGTTTTTT	CASRGAGNTGELFF
TRBV5-5	NA	NA	TRBJ1-1	TGTGCCAGCAGCTTGGTCCGGACCTCTAAGGGTGAAGCTTTCTTT	CASSLVRTSKGEAFF
TRBV29-1	NA	NA	TRBJ1-2	TGCAGCGTTGAAACCAGGGTATCGTATGGCTACACCTTC	CSVETRVSYGYTF
TRBV19	TRBD1	NA	TRBJ2-7	TGTGCCAGTCGGGAAACAGGGGACTACGAGCAGTACTTC	CASRETGDYEQYF
TRBV6-4	TRBD1	NA	TRBJ1-2	TGTGCCAGCAGCCCCGGGACAGGGAGGGGCTACACCTTC	CASSPGTGRGYTF
TRBV5-6	NA	NA	TRBJ2-5	TGTGCCAGCAGCTTCGGGAGTCAAGAGACCCAGTACTTC	CASSFGSQETQYF